This T cell receptor beta chain was identified during a study of tumor and adjacent non-tumor tissue in lung cancer. The template was RNA from unsorted bulk tissue. Per the germline V gene, CDR1 is DFQATT and CDR2 is SNEGSKA (reference sequence). This CDR3 is 18 amino acids long. The V segment lost 2 bases and the J segment 2 bases; nucleotides outside the gene matches: 14. TCRbeta libraries were built with three rounds of nested PCR, modified from ARM-PCR. TCRdb independently ran MiXCR on the multiplex PCR reads; one entry per CDR3 protein. The sample has 120,000 or so distinct CDR3 sequences, roughly 64% seen once.

This TCR derives from a man aged 30 to 39 with non-small cell lung cancer. The chain combines TRBV20-1 with TRBJ2-3, with 9 bases matching TRBD2. The specimen sequenced was lung tumor tissue. CDR3 DNA: TGCAGTGCTAGACATACGGGACTAGCCGGGTTGATCACAGATACGCAGTATTTT. Its translation: CSARHTGLAGLITDTQYF.